Each of the 11 T cell receptor beta chains below was sequenced from the same sample in a study of T cell repertoires in cytomegalovirus infection. MiXCR, applied by TCRdb to the reads, yields one record per CDR3 protein. The table lists 290,000 or so distinct CDR3 sequences, about 9.1% of them singletons. Input material: PBMCs. These receptors were taken from a human donor in good health (CMV status not recorded). Some clones in this sample may be carry-over from other donors' samples.

The chain employs TRBV7-9 and TRBJ1-1; possible D gene TRBD1, 5 bases. CDR1 is SEHNR and CDR2 is FQNEAQ in the germline V gene (reference sequence). Trimming removed 3 bases at V and 4 bases at J, with 12 bases between. This CDR3 contains 14 residues. The CDR3 DNA sequence: TGTGCCAGCAGCTTTCAAATGAGGGGCACTGAAGCTTTCTTT. Its protein product is CASSFQMRGTEAFF.

This clonotype was counted many times. The chain is built from TRBV5-4 and TRBJ2-2; D is uncertain. This CDR3 is built from 14 residues. V was clipped by 7 bases and J by 0 bases, with 10 bases between them. Germline V lookup: CDR1 SGHNT, CDR2 YYREEE (reference sequence). CDR3 sequence: CASHRTANTGELFF. DNA for the CDR3: TGTGCCAGCCACCGGACGGCGAACACCGGGGAGCTGTTTTTT.

In its sample, this clonotype was seen a few times. The chain joins TRBV24-1 to TRBJ2-1, with D perhaps matching TRBD1 (6 bases). Trimming left V 7 bases short and J 3 bases short, with 9 bases between. Germline CDR1 and CDR2: KGHDR and SFDVKD. CDR3 size: 13 residues. The CDR3 region is CATSRDNYNEQFF. CDR3 coding DNA: TGTGCCACCAGCCGGGACAACTACAATGAGCAGTTCTTC.

This clonotype was recorded at least ten times. This chain links TRBV7-2 with TRBJ1-5; perhaps TRBD1 as D (6 bases). The CDR3 spans 14 residues. With 2 bases removed from V and 7 bases from J, the gap between germline ends came to 12 bases. From germline, CDR1 is SGHTA and CDR2 FQGNSA. The CDR3: CASSLSGAGQPQHF. The CDR3 nucleotides are TGTGCCAGCAGCTTATCAGGGGCGGGACAGCCCCAGCATTTT.

This clonotype was counted ten times or more. V gene TRBV6-2 or TRBV6-3 combines with J gene TRBJ1-2; D is ambiguous. The CDR3 runs to 14 residues. CDR1 and CDR2 from the germline V gene are MNHEY and SVGEGT. Trimming stripped 4 bases from V and 5 bases from J, with 14 bases between. The CDR3 protein is CASSSPGIPYGYTF. CDR3 nucleotides: TGTGCCAGCAGTTCCCCCGGAATCCCTTATGGCTACACCTTC.

This clonotype was counted ten times or more. The chain is built from TRBV19 and TRBJ2-5; the D gene could be TRBD1 or TRBD2 (6 bases each). V lost 3 bases to trimming and J lost 5 bases, with 13 bases between them. Germline assignment: CDR1 LNHDA and CDR2 SQIVND (reference sequence). This CDR3 spans 14 amino acids. The CDR3 is CASSIVGGRETQYF. The CDR3 region has the DNA TGTGCCAGTAGTATCGTCGGGGGCAGGGAGACCCAGTACTTC.

This clonotype came up many times. V is TRBV29-1 and J is TRBJ2-2; D gene ambiguous. CDR1 and CDR2 from the germline V gene are SQVTM and ANQGSEA. The V end lost 4 bases, the J end lost 1 base, and 4 bases lay between the germline ends. CDR3 length: 12 amino acids. CDR3 sequence: CSVVGNTGELFF. The CDR3 region has the DNA TGCAGCGTTGTCGGGAACACCGGGGAGCTGTTTTTT.

The chain combines TRBV24-1 with TRBJ2-1; D may match TRBD1 or TRBD2 (5 bases each). Germline CDR1 KGHDR, CDR2 SFDVKD. This CDR3 spans 15 amino acids. V gave up 1 base and J gave up 10 bases, with 16 bases separating them. As DNA, the CDR3 is TGTGCCACCAGTGATTTCGGCCGGGGACGAAGCGAGCAGTTCTTC. This translates into CATSDFGRGRSEQFF.

This clonotype appeared many times. The chain employs TRBV7-9 and TRBJ2-5; D might be TRBD1 (5 bases). The germline CDR1 and CDR2 sequences are SEHNR and FQNEAQ (reference sequence). V lost 5 bases to trimming and J lost 1 base, with 11 bases between them. The CDR3 length is 14 residues. The CDR3, as DNA: TGTGCCAGCAGCAACCACAGGTCCCAAGAGACCCAGTACTTC. Translated, it gives CASSNHRSQETQYF.

CDR3 bases: TGTGCCAGCAGTGCAGGGGGCATGAACTATGGCTACACCTTC. It yields the protein CASSAGGMNYGYTF. This chain connects TRBV28 to TRBJ1-2; the match to TRBD1 covers 8 bases. CDR1 is MDHEN, CDR2 SYDVKM, per germline. The CDR3 has 14 residues. The ends lost 5 bases at V and 2 bases at J; junction bases unmatched: 4.

This clonotype was recorded at least ten times. This rearrangement joins TRBV7-2 to TRBJ2-1, with 11 nucleotides matching TRBD2. This CDR3 spans 15 amino acids. Germline values: CDR1 SGHTA, CDR2 FQGNSA. Germline trimming cut 4 bases from V and 2 bases from J; bases unmatched to any gene: 1. CDR3 nucleotides: TGTGCCAGCAGCTGGGGACTAGCGGCCTACAATGAGCAGTTCTTC. Its translation: CASSWGLAAYNEQFF.